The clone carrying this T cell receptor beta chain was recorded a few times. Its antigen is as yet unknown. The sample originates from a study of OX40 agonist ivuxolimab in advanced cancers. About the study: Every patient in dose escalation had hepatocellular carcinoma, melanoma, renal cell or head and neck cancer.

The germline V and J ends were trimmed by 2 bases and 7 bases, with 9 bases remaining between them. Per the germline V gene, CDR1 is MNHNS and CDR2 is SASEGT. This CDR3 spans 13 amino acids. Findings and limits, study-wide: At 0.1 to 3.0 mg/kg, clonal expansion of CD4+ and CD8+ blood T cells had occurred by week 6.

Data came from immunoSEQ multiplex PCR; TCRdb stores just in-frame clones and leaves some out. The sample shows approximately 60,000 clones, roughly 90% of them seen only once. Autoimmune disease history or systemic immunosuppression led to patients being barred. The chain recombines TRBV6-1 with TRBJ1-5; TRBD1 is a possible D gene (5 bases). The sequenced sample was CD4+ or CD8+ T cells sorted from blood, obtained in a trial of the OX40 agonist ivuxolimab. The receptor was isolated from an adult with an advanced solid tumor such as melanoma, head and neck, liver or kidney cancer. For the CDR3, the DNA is TGTGCCAGCAGTGAATGGGGGTTCCAGCCCCAGCATTTT. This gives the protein CASSEWGFQPQHF.